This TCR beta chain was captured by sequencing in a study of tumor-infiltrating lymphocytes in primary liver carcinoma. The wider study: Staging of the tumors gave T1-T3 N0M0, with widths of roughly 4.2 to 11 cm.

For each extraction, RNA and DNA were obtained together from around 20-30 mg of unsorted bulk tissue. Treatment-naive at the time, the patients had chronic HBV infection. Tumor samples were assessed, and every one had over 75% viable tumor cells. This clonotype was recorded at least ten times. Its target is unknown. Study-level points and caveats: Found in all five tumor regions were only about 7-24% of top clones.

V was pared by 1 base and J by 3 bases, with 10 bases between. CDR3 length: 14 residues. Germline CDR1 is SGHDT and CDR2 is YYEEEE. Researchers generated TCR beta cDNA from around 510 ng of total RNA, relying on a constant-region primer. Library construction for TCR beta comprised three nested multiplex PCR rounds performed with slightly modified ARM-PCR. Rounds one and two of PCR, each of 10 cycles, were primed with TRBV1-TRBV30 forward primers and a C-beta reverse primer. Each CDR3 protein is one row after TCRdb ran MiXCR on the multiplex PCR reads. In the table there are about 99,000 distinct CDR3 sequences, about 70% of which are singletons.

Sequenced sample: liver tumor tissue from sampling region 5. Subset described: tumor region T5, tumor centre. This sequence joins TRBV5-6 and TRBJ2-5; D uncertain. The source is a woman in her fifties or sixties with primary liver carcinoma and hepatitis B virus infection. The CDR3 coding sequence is TGTGCCAGCAGCTTGTACGCCAAAAAAGAGACCCAGTACTTC. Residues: CASSLYAKKETQYF.